These 25 T cell receptor beta chains share one sample of origin, sequenced in a study of control samples from healthy donors and cancer patients. Sequenced by immunoSEQ multiplex PCR; TCRdb stores in-frame clones only, minus some. This table has 100,000 to 150,000 clones, approximately 92% appearing once. Source material: blood. These receptor sequences come from a woman aged 50 to 65 in good health.

The rearrangement uses TRBV5-6 and TRBJ2-7, with 9 bases identical to TRBD2. J was trimmed by 6 bases and V by 4 bases; bases with no gene match: 11. The germline V gene encodes CDR1 SGHDT and CDR2 YYEEEE. The CDR3 has 15 residues. This chain's CDR3 is CASSPPGSGGREQYF. The CDR3 nucleotides read TGTGCCAGCAGCCCACCGGGTAGCGGGGGCCGCGAGCAGTACTTC.

The chain has TRBV6-5 and TRBJ2-7; TRBD1 agrees at 8 bases. The CDR3 has 15 residues. J was trimmed by 3 bases and V by 2 bases; bases with no gene match: 6. CDR1 and CDR2 from the germline V gene are MNHEY and SVGAGI. CDR3 loop: CASSYTGQAIYEQYF. Written as DNA, the CDR3 is TGTGCCAGCAGTTACACGGGACAGGCGATCTACGAGCAGTACTTC.

The chain carries TRBV19 and TRBJ1-3; 7 positions agree with TRBD1. V lost 3 bases and J lost 3; bases outside the gene matches: 8. Per the germline V gene, CDR1 is LNHDA and CDR2 is SQIVND (reference sequence). This CDR3 comprises 16 residues. The CDR3 DNA reads as TGTGCCAGTAGTATTAGACAGGGCGACTTTGGAAACACCATATATTTT. It codes for CASSIRQGDFGNTIYF.

This clone has only one observation. The V and J genes are TRBV18 and TRBJ1-2; 11 bases match TRBD1. J was trimmed by 4 bases and V by 3 bases; bases with no gene match: 13. The CDR3 is 18 amino acids. CDR1 is KGHSH and CDR2 is LQKENI in the germline V gene. For the CDR3, the DNA is TGTGCCAGCTCACCTGGATTAGGACAGGGGGCGCTCGGCTATGGCTACACCTTC. Protein sequence: CASSPGLGQGALGYGYTF.

V and J are TRBV5-1 and TRBJ2-6; 7 nucleotides align to TRBD1. The CDR3 is 15 amino acids. Unmatched junction bases numbered 4, after V lost 1 base and J lost 6 bases. The germline V gene encodes CDR1 SGHRS and CDR2 YFSETQ. CDR3 sequence (DNA): TGCGCCAGCAGCTTGATCACAGGGGCGGCCAACGTCCTGACTTTC. Translation gives CASSLITGAANVLTF.

This clone was counted once. The rearrangement uses TRBV19 and TRBJ1-2; perhaps TRBD1 as D (6 bases). The CDR3 runs to 17 residues. Germline V gives CDR1 LNHDA, CDR2 SQIVND (reference sequence). Trimming took 3 bases from V and 7 from J, leaving 24 bases between them. The CDR3 DNA is TGTGCCAGTAGTATCACAATTCAAGGACAGAGGAGCTCTGGCTACACCTTC. It codes for CASSITIQGQRSSGYTF. Together with reference TRBV19 and TRBJ1-2, the CDR3 gives the full variable domain: DGGITQSPKYLFRKEGQNVTLSCEQNLNHDAMYWYRQDPGQGLRLIYYSQIVNDFQKGDIAEGYSVSREKKESFPLTVTSAQKNPTAFYLCASSITIQGQRSSGYTFGSGTRLTVV.

This chain links TRBV6-5 with TRBJ1-2, with no clear D. Trimming took off 4 bases at V and 4 bases at J, with 10 bases between the two ends. The CDR3 is made up of 13 amino acids. CDR1 is MNHEY and CDR2 is SVGAGI in the germline V gene. The CDR3 region is CASSSVGPYGYTF. CDR3 nucleotides: TGTGCCAGCAGTTCCGTAGGGCCCTATGGCTACACCTTC.

The rearrangement joins TRBV5-6 to TRBJ2-7; the match to TRBD2 covers 10 bases. The V gene end was trimmed by 5 bases and the J gene end by 3 bases; junction bases not matched to a gene: 11. Germline CDR1 is SGHDT and CDR2 is YYEEEE. The CDR3 loop spans 16 amino acids. CDR3 in DNA: TGTGCCAGCAGTCTCAAACCCCGGACTAGCGGCTACGAGCAGTACTTC. Protein sequence: CASSLKPRTSGYEQYF.

V and J are TRBV6-5 and TRBJ1-6, with no clear D. V was pared by 2 bases and J by 7 bases, with 9 bases between. Germline CDR1 reads MNHEY; CDR2 reads SVGAGI. CDR3 size: 14 residues. The CDR3 DNA follows: TGTGCCAGCAGTTACGTAGTTCTAAATTCACCCCTCCACTTT. Translation: CASSYVVLNSPLHF.

The rearrangement links TRBV5-1 to TRBJ2-5; D is ambiguous. V was trimmed by 1 base and J by 1 base, leaving 8 bases between them. Germline values: CDR1 SGHRS, CDR2 YFSETQ. The CDR3 loop spans 14 amino acids. For the CDR3, the DNA is TGCGCCAGCAGCTTGTTGGACCCCCAAGAGACCCAGTACTTC. This gives the protein CASSLLDPQETQYF.

This clone was picked up a small number of times. The rearrangement links TRBV7-9 to TRBJ2-5; perhaps TRBD1 as D (6 bases). The germline gives CDR1 SEHNR, CDR2 FQNEAQ (reference sequence). This CDR3 contains 13 residues. The V and J ends lost 5 bases and 0 bases respectively, with 7 bases between them. The CDR3 protein is CASSRDNQETQYF. The CDR3 DNA sequence: TGTGCCAGCAGCCGGGACAACCAAGAGACCCAGTACTTC.

The rearrangement links TRBV12-3 or TRBV12-4 to TRBJ2-7; the D is unclear. Trimming left V 1 base short and J 3 bases short, with 7 bases between. This CDR3 contains 13 residues. The CDR3 loop reads CASSLGAYYEQYF. The CDR3 DNA reads TGTGCCAGCAGTTTAGGGGCATACTACGAGCAGTACTTC.

This clone was observed a single time. CDR3 in DNA: TGTGCCAGCAGCCAGCTCCGGGACAGGCATTCCTATAATTCACCCCTCCACTTT. Protein: CASSQLRDRHSYNSPLHF. The chain couples TRBV3-1 (or the pseudogene TRBV3-2) to TRBJ1-6, with 8 bases aligning to TRBD1. The germline gives CDR1 LGHDT, CDR2 YNNKEL (reference sequence). There are 18 residues in the CDR3. The junction had 8 bases not matched to a gene; V was cut back by 3 bases and J by 1 base.

In its sample, this clone was seen once. The gene calls are TRBV13 and TRBJ2-5, with D perhaps matching TRBD1 (5 bases). CDR1 PRHDT and CDR2 FYEKMQ come from the germline V gene (reference sequence). The CDR3 runs 14 residues. Trimming removed 1 base at V and 4 bases at J, with 10 bases between. The CDR3 DNA follows: TGTGCCAGCAGCTTAGTTGGAAGGGGAGAGACCCAGTACTTC. It encodes CASSLVGRGETQYF.

The genes are TRBV2 and TRBJ1-5; D unclear. Germline V gene lookup returns CDR1 SNHLY and CDR2 FYNNEI. With 7 bases removed from V and 4 bases from J, the gap between germline ends came to 20 bases. The CDR3 is made up of 16 amino acids. In DNA, the CDR3 is TGTGCCAGCAAGGAAAAGGGTACAGATAGGAATCAGCCCCAGCATTTT. It codes for CASKEKGTDRNQPQHF.

The rearrangement links TRBV27 to TRBJ2-7, with D possibly matching TRBD1 (6 bases). The CDR3 sequence is 15 residues long. Trimming cost V 6 bases and J 0 bases, with 15 bases left between them. Germline V gene lookup returns CDR1 MNHEY and CDR2 SMNVEV (reference sequence). For the CDR3, the DNA is TGTGCCAGCAGCTCCTCAGGGGCCTTCTCCTACGAGCAGTACTTC. As protein: CASSSSGAFSYEQYF.

The chain has TRBV7-6 and TRBJ2-7; 7 nucleotides align to TRBD2. V lost 10 bases, J lost 7 bases, and 19 bases stayed unmatched. Per germline, CDR1 SGHVS and CDR2 FNYEAQ. The CDR3 covers 15 residues. The CDR3 DNA reads as TGTGCCACCTCGATAAGGTCGGGGGGAAGAGGGGAGCAGTACTTC. It specifies CATSIRSGGRGEQYF.

The chain links TRBV2 to TRBJ1-5, with 7 nucleotides matching TRBD1. The germline V gene encodes CDR1 SNHLY and CDR2 FYNNEI. This CDR3 comprises 16 residues. V was pared by 4 bases and J by 7 bases, with 13 bases of the junction left unmatched. The CDR3, as DNA: TGTGCCAGCAGTGGGCGGGACAGCTTAGTTGACCAGCCCCAGCATTTT. This gives the protein CASSGRDSLVDQPQHF. The full variable domain, rest sourced from reference TRBV2 and TRBJ1-5, is EPEVTQTPSHQVTQMGQEVILRCVPISNHLYFYWYRQILGQKVEFLVSFYNNEISEKSEIFDDQFSVERPDGSNFTLKIRSTKLEDSAMYFCASSGRDSLVDQPQHFGDGTRLSIL.

This chain links TRBV5-1 with TRBJ2-2; D uncertain. V shed 0 bases and J shed 7 bases, with 10 bases lying between them. Per the germline V gene, CDR1 is SGHRS and CDR2 is YFSETQ. The CDR3 is 14 residues long. The CDR3 loop reads CASSLVGPGGELFF. The CDR3 nucleotides are TGCGCCAGCAGCTTGGTTGGCCCCGGCGGGGAGCTGTTTTTT. The whole variable domain, filled in from reference TRBV5-1 and TRBJ2-2, reads KAGVTQTPRYLIKTRGQQVTLSCSPISGHRSVSWYQQTPGQGLQFLFEYFSETQRNKGNFPGRFSGRQFSNSRSEMNVSTLELGDSALYLCASSLVGPGGELFFGEGSRLTVL.

The chain couples TRBV20-1 to TRBJ1-2; D is uncertain. The germline V gene has CDR1 DFQATT and CDR2 SNEGSKA (reference sequence). V lost 3 bases and J lost 7, with 15 bases in between. The CDR3 totals 13 residues. The CDR3 nucleotides are TGCAGTGCTAGTCCTCCACGGCGGGGTGGCTACACCTTC. Translating gives CSASPPRRGGYTF.

The chain couples TRBV11-3 to TRBJ2-7, with TRBD2 matching 8 bases. The CDR3 runs 12 residues. Germline V lookup: CDR1 SGHNT, CDR2 YENEEA. J was trimmed by 9 bases and V by 5 bases; bases with no gene match: 6. Here the CDR3 reads CASSTGGAAQYF. As DNA, the CDR3 is TGTGCCAGCAGCACCGGGGGGGCCGCGCAGTACTTC.

J is TRBJ2-3 and V is TRBV4-2, with no clear D. Germline values: CDR1 LGHNA, CDR2 YNFKEQ. This CDR3 spans 11 amino acids. V lost 3 bases, J lost 3 bases, and 1 base lay in between. The CDR3 DNA is TGTGCCAGCAGCCAGACAGATACGCAGTATTTT. As protein: CASSQTDTQYF.

The gene calls are TRBV5-4 and TRBJ1-1; no reliable D call. V was shortened by 6 bases and J by 1 base, with 10 bases between the two germline ends. From germline, CDR1 is SGHNT and CDR2 YYREEE (reference sequence). The CDR3 loop spans 13 amino acids. For the CDR3, the DNA is TGTGCCAGCACCCTTAAAGGGAACACTGAAGCTTTCTTT. It codes for CASTLKGNTEAFF.

This clone was counted once. The chain links TRBV7-2 to TRBJ1-2, with D hard to call. V lost 1 base to trimming and J lost 10 bases, with 19 bases between them. The CDR3 contains 15 residues. The germline V gene has CDR1 SGHTA and CDR2 FQGNSA. CDR3 residues: CASSLVSGGGQTYTF. The CDR3 DNA reads TGTGCCAGCAGCTTAGTGTCAGGAGGAGGTCAGACCTACACCTTC.

The chain couples TRBV7-9 to TRBJ2-2, with 7 bases identical to TRBD2. From germline, CDR1 is SEHNR and CDR2 FQNEAQ (reference sequence). Trimming at V came to 5 bases and at J to 6 bases, leaving 12 bases not matched to a gene. This CDR3 comprises 16 residues. The CDR3, as DNA: TGTGCCAGCAGCCAAACCGGGACTACATCCGCCGGGGAGCTGTTTTTT. It translates to CASSQTGTTSAGELFF.